This T cell receptor beta chain originates from a study of T cells in Graves' hyperthyroidism and ophthalmopathy. Study in general: Staff took peripheral blood when the initial diagnosis was made, before any treatment began. Findings and caveats of the study: Most thyroid-expanded clonotypes above 0.001 were also found in blood.

The CDR3 loop spans 11 amino acids. V lost 4 bases, J lost 7 bases, and 7 bases lay in between. Per the germline V gene, CDR1 is SNHLY and CDR2 is FYNNEI. Diagnosing involved the use of clinical symptoms, serum thyroxine and TRAb, thyroid ultrasound and orbital computed tomography. Source material for PBMCs was more than 7.5 ml fresh peripheral blood. Amplified TCR beta CDR3 regions derived from RNA transcripts. Using the HTBI primer set, a first-round RT-PCR was run on the TCR CDR3. TCRdb itself ran the multiplex PCR reads through MiXCR, one entry per CDR3 protein. The sample holds around 350,000 distinct CDR3 sequences; about 14% are singletons and the top ten take around 19%. Turning to this clonotype: Its antigen is not identified. Since a much larger clone is just one base distant, this may be a read error.

Source material: blood. The V and J genes are TRBV2 and TRBJ1-1; no reliable D call. This receptor was taken from a woman younger than 45 with Graves' ophthalmopathy. The CDR3 is CASSGQVEAFF. CDR3 DNA: TGTGCCAGCAGTGGCCAGGTTGAAGCTTTCTTT.